Here is one TCR beta chain with its context. Participants' own reports of clinical history determined their cohort assignment. The source of the sample is a study of blood T cell repertoires in COVID-19. Background on the study: Italy, Spain and the United States were the sources of the convalescent and acute COVID-19 samples. PBMCs, B-cell-depleted T cells, or T cells were the source of the cDNA or gDNA that made up the material.

Original analysis: Reference gene primer amplification in the assay estimated nucleated cell counts. Libraries were prepared by immunoSEQ multiplex PCR; TCRdb keeps only in-frame clonotypes and omits some of them. The DNA was the basis for D and trimming; V, J and clone size are from that table. Of a few hundred thousand clones in the sample, 87% were seen once. The trim removed 3 bases at V and 7 bases at J, leaving 8 bases unmatched. This CDR3 has 15 amino acids. Per germline, CDR1 SNHLY and CDR2 FYNNEI. The source of this sequence is a man between 25 and 39 years old who had recovered from COVID-19. Sequencing was carried out using PBMCs or T cells enriched from blood (not recorded which). V is TRBV2 and J is TRBJ1-5, with 8 bases identical to TRBD1. CDR3 sequence: CASSDPRGLHQPQHF. The CDR3 region has the DNA TGTGCCAGCAGTGATCCCAGGGGGCTGCACCAGCCCCAGCATTTT.